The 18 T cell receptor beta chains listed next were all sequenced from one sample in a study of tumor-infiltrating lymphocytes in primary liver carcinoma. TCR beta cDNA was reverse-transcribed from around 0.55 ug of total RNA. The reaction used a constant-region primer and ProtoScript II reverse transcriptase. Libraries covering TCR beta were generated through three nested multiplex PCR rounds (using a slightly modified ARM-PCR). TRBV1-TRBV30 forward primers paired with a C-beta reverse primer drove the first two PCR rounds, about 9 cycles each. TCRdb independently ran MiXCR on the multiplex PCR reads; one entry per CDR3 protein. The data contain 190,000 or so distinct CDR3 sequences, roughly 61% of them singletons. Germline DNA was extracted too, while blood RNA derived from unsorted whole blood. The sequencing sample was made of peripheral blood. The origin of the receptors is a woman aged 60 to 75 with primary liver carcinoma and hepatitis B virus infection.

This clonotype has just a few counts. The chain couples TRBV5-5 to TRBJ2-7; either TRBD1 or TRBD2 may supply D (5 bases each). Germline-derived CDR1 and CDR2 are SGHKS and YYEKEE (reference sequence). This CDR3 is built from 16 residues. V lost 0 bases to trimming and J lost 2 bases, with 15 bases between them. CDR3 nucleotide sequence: TGTGCCAGCAGCTTGGGAGGTGGGACGAGAACCTACGAGCAGTACTTC. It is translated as CASSLGGGTRTYEQYF.

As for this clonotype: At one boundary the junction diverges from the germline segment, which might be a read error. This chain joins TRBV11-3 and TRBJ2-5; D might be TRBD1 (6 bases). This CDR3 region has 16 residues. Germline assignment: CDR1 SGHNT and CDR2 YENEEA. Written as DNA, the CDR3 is TGTGCCGGCAGCTTAGCCGTGGGGGCTAGTCAAGAGACCCAGTACTTC. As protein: CAGSLAVGASQETQYF.

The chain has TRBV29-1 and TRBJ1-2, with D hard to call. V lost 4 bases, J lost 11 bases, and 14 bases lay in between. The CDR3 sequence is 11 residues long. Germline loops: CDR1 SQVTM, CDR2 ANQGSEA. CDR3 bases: TGCAGCGTTGGACCAGGTGGTGGTTACACCTTC. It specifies CSVGPGGGYTF. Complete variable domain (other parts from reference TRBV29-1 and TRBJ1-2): SAVISQKPSRDICQRGTSLTIQCQVDSQVTMMFWYRQQPGQSLTLIATANQGSEATYESGFVIDKFPISRPNLTFSTLTVSNMSPEDSSIYLCSVGPGGGYTFGSGTRLTVV.

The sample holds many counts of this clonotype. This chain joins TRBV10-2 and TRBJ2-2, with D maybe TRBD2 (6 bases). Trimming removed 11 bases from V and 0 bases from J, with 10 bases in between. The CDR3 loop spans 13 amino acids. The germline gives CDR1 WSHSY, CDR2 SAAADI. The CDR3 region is CASSDSNTGELFF. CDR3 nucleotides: TGCGCCTCTAGCGATTCGAACACCGGGGAGCTGTTTTTT.

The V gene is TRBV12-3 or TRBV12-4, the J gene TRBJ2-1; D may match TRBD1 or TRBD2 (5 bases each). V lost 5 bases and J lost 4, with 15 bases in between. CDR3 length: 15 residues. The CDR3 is CASSGGGNHYNEQFF. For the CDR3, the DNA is TGTGCCAGCAGTGGGGGTGGCAATCATTACAATGAGCAGTTCTTC.

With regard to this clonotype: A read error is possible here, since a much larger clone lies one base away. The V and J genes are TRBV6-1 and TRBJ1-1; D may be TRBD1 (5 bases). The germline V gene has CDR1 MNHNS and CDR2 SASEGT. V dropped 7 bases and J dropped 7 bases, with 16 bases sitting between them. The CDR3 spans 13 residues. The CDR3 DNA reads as TGTGCCAGCACGGTGACAAGGGGCTTTGAAGCTTTCTTT. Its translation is CASTVTRGFEAFF.

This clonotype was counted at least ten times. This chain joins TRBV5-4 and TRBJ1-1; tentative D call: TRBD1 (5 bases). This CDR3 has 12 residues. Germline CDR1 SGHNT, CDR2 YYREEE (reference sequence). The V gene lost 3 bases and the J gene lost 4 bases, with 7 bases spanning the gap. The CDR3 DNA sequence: TGTGCCAGCAGCTGGGGGGGCACTGAAGCTTTCTTT. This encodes CASSWGGTEAFF.

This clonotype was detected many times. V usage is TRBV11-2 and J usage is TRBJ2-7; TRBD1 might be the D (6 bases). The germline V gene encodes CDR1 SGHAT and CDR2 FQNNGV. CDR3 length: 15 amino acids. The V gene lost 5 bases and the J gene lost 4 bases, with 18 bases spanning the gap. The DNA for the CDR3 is TGTGCCAGCAGCCCAAGGGTAGGGGGTGAATACGAGCAGTACTTC. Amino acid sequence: CASSPRVGGEYEQYF.

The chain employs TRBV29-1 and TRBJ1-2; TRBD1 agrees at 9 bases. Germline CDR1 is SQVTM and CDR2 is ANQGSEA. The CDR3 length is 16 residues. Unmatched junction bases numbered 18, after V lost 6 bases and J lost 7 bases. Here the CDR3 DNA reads TGCAGCGTCCTCAGGGACAGGGAATCGGTTTCGGGTGGCTACACCTTC. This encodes CSVLRDRESVSGGYTF.

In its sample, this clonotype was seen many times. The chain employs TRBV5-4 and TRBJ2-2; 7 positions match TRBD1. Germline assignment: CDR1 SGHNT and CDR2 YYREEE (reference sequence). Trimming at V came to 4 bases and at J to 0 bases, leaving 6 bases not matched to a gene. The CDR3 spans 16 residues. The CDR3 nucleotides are TGTGCCAGCAGCCCAGACAGGGACGCGAACACCGGGGAGCTGTTTTTT. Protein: CASSPDRDANTGELFF. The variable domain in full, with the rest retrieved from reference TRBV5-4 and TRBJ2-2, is ETGVTQSPTHLIKTRGQQVTLRCSSQSGHNTVSWYQQALGQGPQFIFQYYREEENGRGNFPPRFSGLQFPNYSSELNVNALELDDSALYLCASSPDRDANTGELFFGEGSRLTVL.

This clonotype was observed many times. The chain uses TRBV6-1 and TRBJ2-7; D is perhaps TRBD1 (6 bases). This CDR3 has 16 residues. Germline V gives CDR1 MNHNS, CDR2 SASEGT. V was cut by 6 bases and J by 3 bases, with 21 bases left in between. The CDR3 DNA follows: TGTGCCAGCAGAACGGGACATTTGGGGTCGGTCTACGAGCAGTACTTC. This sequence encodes CASRTGHLGSVYEQYF.

The CDR3 here is CASSPGGSGDHHEQYF. CDR3 DNA sequence: TGTGCCAGCAGCCCTGGTGGGTCCGGGGATCATCACGAGCAGTACTTC. The chain has TRBV28 and TRBJ2-7, with D perhaps TRBD2 (5 bases). CDR1 is MDHEN, CDR2 SYDVKM, per germline. The V end was cut by 6 bases, the J end by 5 bases, with 23 bases between. The CDR3 covers 16 residues.

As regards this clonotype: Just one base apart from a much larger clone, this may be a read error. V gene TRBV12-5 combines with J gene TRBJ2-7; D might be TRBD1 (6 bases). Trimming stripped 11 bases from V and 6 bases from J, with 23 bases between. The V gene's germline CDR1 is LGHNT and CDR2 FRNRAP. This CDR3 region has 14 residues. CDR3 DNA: TGTGCTGGTTCTGTTGGGGGCGATTCGTCCGAGCAGTACTTC. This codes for CAGSVGGDSSEQYF.

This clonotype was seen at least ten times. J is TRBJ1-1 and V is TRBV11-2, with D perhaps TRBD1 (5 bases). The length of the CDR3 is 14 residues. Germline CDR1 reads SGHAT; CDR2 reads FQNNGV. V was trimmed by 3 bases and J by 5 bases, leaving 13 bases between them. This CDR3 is CASSFLRGSTEAFF. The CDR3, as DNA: TGTGCCAGCAGCTTTTTAAGGGGAAGTACTGAAGCTTTCTTT.

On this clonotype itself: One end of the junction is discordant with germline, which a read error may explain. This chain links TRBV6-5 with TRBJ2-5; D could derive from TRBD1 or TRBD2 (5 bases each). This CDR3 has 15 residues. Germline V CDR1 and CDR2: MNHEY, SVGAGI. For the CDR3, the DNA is TGTGACAGCAGCTTCCGGGACGGATCACAAGAGACCCAGTACTTC. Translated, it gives CDSSFRDGSQETQYF.

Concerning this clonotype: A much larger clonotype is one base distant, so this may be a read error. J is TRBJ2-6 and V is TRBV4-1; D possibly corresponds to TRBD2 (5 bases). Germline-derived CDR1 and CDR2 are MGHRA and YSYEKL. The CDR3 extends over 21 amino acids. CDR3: CACSHRGSRNLASSGANVLTF. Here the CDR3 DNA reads TGCGCCTGCAGCCACCGAGGGTCAAGGAATTTGGCAAGCTCTGGGGCCAACGTCCTGACTTTC.

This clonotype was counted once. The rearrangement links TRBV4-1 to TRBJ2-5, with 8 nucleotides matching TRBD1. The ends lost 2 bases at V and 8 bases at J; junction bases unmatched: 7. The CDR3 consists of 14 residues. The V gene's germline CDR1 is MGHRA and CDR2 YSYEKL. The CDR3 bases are TGCGCCAGCAGCCAACGGGACAGGTTCGATACCCAGTACTTC. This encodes CASSQRDRFDTQYF.

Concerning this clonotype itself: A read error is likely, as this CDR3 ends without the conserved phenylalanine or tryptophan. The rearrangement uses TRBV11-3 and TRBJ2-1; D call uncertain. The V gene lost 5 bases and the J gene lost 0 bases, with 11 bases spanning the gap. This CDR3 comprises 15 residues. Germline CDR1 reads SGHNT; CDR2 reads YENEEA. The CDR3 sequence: CASSPGTGSYNEQFV. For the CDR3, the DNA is TGTGCCAGCAGCCCGGGCACCGGCTCCTACAATGAGCAGTTCGTC.